These 21 T cell receptor beta chains share one sample of origin, sequenced in a study of PD-1 blockade in classical Hodgkin lymphoma. Time point: cycle 4 day 1 (C4D1), after five to seven weeks of nivolumab. Following autologous stem cell transplantation, relapse occurred in every patient, and exposure to brentuximab vedotin varied. Profiled with immunoSEQ multiplex PCR; TCRdb holds only in-frame clones, not every one. The sample includes 99,000 or so clones, roughly 87% seen only once; the top ten take around 20%. Sequencing was performed on peripheral blood mononuclear cells (PBMCs), taken before the fourth cycle of nivolumab. These receptors all come from a human donor with classical Hodgkin lymphoma.

This clone was seen more than once but under ten times. The chain carries TRBV5-6 and TRBJ1-4; D is ambiguous. This CDR3 is built from 12 residues. CDR1 is SGHDT, CDR2 YYEEEE, per germline. Trimming left V 0 bases short and J 10 bases short, with 7 bases between. CDR3 sequence: CASSLEEGKLFF. CDR3 bases: TGTGCCAGCAGCTTGGAGGAGGGAAAACTGTTTTTT.

The chain links TRBV20-1 to TRBJ2-1, with TRBD2 identical over 11 bases. Germline V gives CDR1 DFQATT, CDR2 SNEGSKA (reference sequence). After removal of 4 bases from V and 16 bases from J, the junction contained 3 bases not matched to a gene. The CDR3 length is 10 residues. CDR3 bases: TGCAGTGCTATAGCGGGGGGGATCTTCTTC. Translation gives CSAIAGGIFF.

V gene TRBV5-1 combines with J gene TRBJ1-1; a weak D match, TRBD1 (5 bases). CDR3 size: 16 residues. The germline V gene encodes CDR1 SGHRS and CDR2 YFSETQ. Trimming removed 4 bases from V and 4 bases from J, with 20 bases in between. CDR3 residues: CASSSIPSGSGTEAFF. The CDR3 coding sequence is TGCGCCAGCAGCAGTATCCCGTCAGGGTCGGGCACTGAAGCTTTCTTT.

V and J are TRBV30 and TRBJ2-7; perhaps TRBD1 as D (6 bases). The V end was cut by 2 bases, the J end by 2 bases, with 13 bases between. There are 14 residues in the CDR3. Germline V gene lookup returns CDR1 GTSNPN and CDR2 SVGIG (reference sequence). The CDR3 region is CAWSTPTGTYEQYF. In DNA form, the CDR3 reads TGTGCCTGGAGTACCCCGACAGGCACCTACGAGCAGTACTTC. Full variable domain (outside the CDR3, taken from reference TRBV30 and TRBJ2-7): SQTIHQWPATLVQPVGSPLSLECTVEGTSNPNLYWYRQAAGRGLQLLFYSVGIGQISSEVPQNLSASRPQDRQFILSSKKLLLSDSGFYLCAWSTPTGTYEQYFGPGTRLTVT.

The CDR3 bases are TGCGCCAGCAGCTTGGTCGGCGGAATGAGCTCCTACGAGCAGTACTTC. It encodes CASSLVGGMSSYEQYF. This chain joins TRBV5-1 and TRBJ2-7, with D unclear. Germline V CDR1 and CDR2: SGHRS, YFSETQ. V was shortened by 0 bases and J by 0 bases, with 13 bases between the two germline ends. This CDR3 contains 16 residues.

The chain combines TRBV19 with TRBJ2-7, with D possibly matching TRBD2 (6 bases). The CDR3 length is 14 residues. Trimming took off 1 base at V and 0 bases at J, with 7 bases between the two ends. CDR1 is LNHDA and CDR2 is SQIVND in the germline V gene (reference sequence). CDR3 loop: CASSIGDFSYEQYF. The DNA of the CDR3 is TGTGCCAGTAGTATAGGGGACTTCTCCTACGAGCAGTACTTC.

This chain connects TRBV7-9 to TRBJ2-1; D ambiguous. Trimming removed 2 bases at V and 0 bases at J, with 11 bases between. Per the germline V gene, CDR1 is SEHNR and CDR2 is FQNEAQ (reference sequence). The CDR3 has 16 amino acids. The CDR3 DNA sequence: TGTGCCAGCAGCTTATTTGGGGATTTCTCCTACAATGAGCAGTTCTTC. Translated: CASSLFGDFSYNEQFF.

CDR3 DNA: TGTGCCAGCAGTGAACAGGGGGCGAGTAGGGAAAAACTGTTTTTT. As protein: CASSEQGASREKLFF. This chain links TRBV6-4 with TRBJ1-4; 9 bases are a match to TRBD1. The V gene end was trimmed by 3 bases and the J gene end by 8 bases; junction bases not matched to a gene: 7. Per germline, CDR1 MRHNA and CDR2 SNTAGT. CDR3 length: 15 amino acids.

The chain links TRBV4-2 to TRBJ2-5; 13 bases are a match to TRBD2. This CDR3 is 18 amino acids long. Germline V gene lookup returns CDR1 LGHNA and CDR2 YNFKEQ. The V segment lost 4 bases and the J segment 3 bases; nucleotides outside the gene matches: 11. The CDR3 DNA is TGTGCCAGCAGCCGCCCCCGAGGGACTAGCGGGACAAAAGAGACCCAGTACTTC. Its translation: CASSRPRGTSGTKETQYF.

The chain uses TRBV15 and TRBJ2-7; 7 positions agree with TRBD2. V lost 0 bases to trimming and J lost 2 bases; unmatched junction nucleotides: 7. The CDR3 runs 16 residues. The V gene's germline CDR1 is LNHNV and CDR2 YYDKDF (reference sequence). In nucleotides, the CDR3 is TGTGCCACCAGCAGAGATCCGCTAGCGGTAACCTACGAGCAGTACTTC. Translating it yields CATSRDPLAVTYEQYF.

V is TRBV6-1 and J is TRBJ2-3; D remains ambiguous. Per the germline V gene, CDR1 is MNHNS and CDR2 is SASEGT. Trimming left V 3 bases short and J 2 bases short, with 3 bases between. The CDR3 totals 12 residues. CDR3 in amino acids: CASSEFTDTQYF. Written as DNA, the CDR3 is TGTGCCAGCAGTGAGTTCACAGATACGCAGTATTTT.

The chain recombines TRBV23-1 with TRBJ2-2; D remains ambiguous. TRBV23-1 is known as an ORF, though its function is uncertain. This CDR3 has 11 amino acids. V lost 8 bases to trimming and J lost 6 bases, with 7 bases between them. The CDR3 nucleotides are TGCGCCAGCTACCTCTCCGGGGAGCTGTTTTTT. Protein product: CASYLSGELFF.

The gene calls are TRBV5-1 and TRBJ1-2; 8 bases fit TRBD1. J was trimmed by 7 bases and V by 1 base; bases with no gene match: 0. The CDR3 covers 12 residues. Germline V gene data show CDR1 as SGHRS and CDR2 as YFSETQ. The CDR3 nucleotides read TGCGCCAGCAGCTTGACAGGGGGTGGCTACACCTTC. Protein sequence: CASSLTGGGYTF. Full variable domain (remainder filled in from reference TRBV5-1 and TRBJ1-2): KAGVTQTPRYLIKTRGQQVTLSCSPISGHRSVSWYQQTPGQGLQFLFEYFSETQRNKGNFPGRFSGRQFSNSRSEMNVSTLELGDSALYLCASSLTGGGYTFGSGTRLTVV.

This chain links TRBV4-1 with TRBJ2-1; D is uncertain. Germline V lookup: CDR1 MGHRA, CDR2 YSYEKL. The CDR3 length is 17 residues. Trimming took off 1 base at V and 5 bases at J, with 18 bases between the two ends. The CDR3: CASSQASGYGLHNEQFF. DNA for the CDR3: TGCGCCAGCAGCCAAGCATCTGGGTACGGGCTCCACAATGAGCAGTTCTTC.

The rearrangement links TRBV14 to TRBJ2-3; D could derive from TRBD1 or TRBD2 (5 bases each). V lost 4 bases, J lost 9 bases, and 14 bases lay in between. CDR3 length: 13 residues. Germline assignment: CDR1 SGHDN and CDR2 FVKESK. The CDR3 region has the DNA TGTGCCAGCAGCCTCGGGGCGTTGGAGACGCAGTATTTT. The encoded protein is CASSLGALETQYF.

This clone has just one count. The gene calls are TRBV2 and TRBJ2-2; 8 nucleotides agree with TRBD1. Germline lookup yields CDR1 SNHLY and CDR2 FYNNEI. The V segment lost 4 bases and the J segment 4 bases; nucleotides outside the gene matches: 11. This CDR3 contains 17 residues. The CDR3 DNA reads TGTGCCAGCAGTGTTAGGGGGCAGGGGGCAGGCACCGGGGAGCTGTTTTTT. Amino acid sequence: CASSVRGQGAGTGELFF.

The genes are TRBV23-1 and TRBJ2-7; perhaps TRBD2 as D (7 bases). TRBV23-1 is designated an ORF whose function remains uncertain. The length of the CDR3 is 14 residues. Trimming pared 3 bases from V and 2 bases from J, leaving 11 bases between. CDR3 loop: CASSHGGRPYEQYF. The CDR3 nucleotides are TGCGCCAGCAGTCACGGGGGGCGCCCCTACGAGCAGTACTTC.

V is TRBV7-2 and J is TRBJ2-3; D is tentatively TRBD1 or TRBD2 (5 bases each). The germline CDR1 and CDR2 sequences are SGHTA and FQGNSA. The CDR3 covers 16 residues. V was cut by 2 bases and J by 0 bases, with 12 bases left in between. The CDR3 reads CASSLPADTSTDTQYF. The DNA for the CDR3 is TGTGCCAGCAGCTTACCAGCGGACACTAGCACAGATACGCAGTATTTT.

In the case of this clone: Within the sample, other DNA sequences also encode this same CDR3. The chain is built from TRBV7-9 and TRBJ2-1; tentatively, D is TRBD1 (5 bases). This CDR3 is built from 15 residues. From germline, CDR1 is SEHNR and CDR2 FQNEAQ (reference sequence). V was trimmed by 4 bases and J by 3 bases, leaving 13 bases between them. CDR3 protein: CASSYPQGIYNEQFF. CDR3 bases: TGTGCCAGCAGCTACCCGCAGGGAATCTACAATGAGCAGTTCTTC.

The V call is TRBV6-5, the J call TRBJ1-5; no clear D. Germline V gives CDR1 MNHEY, CDR2 SVGAGI. V was clipped by 0 bases and J by 1 base, with 7 bases between them. CDR3 size: 15 residues. CDR3 sequence (DNA): TGTGCCAGCAGTTACTCATCCCGGAGCAATCAGCCCCAGCATTTT. It yields the protein CASSYSSRSNQPQHF.

This rearrangement joins TRBV15 to TRBJ2-5, with D maybe TRBD2 (5 bases). The CDR3 is 13 residues long. Trimming removed 1 base at V and 2 bases at J, with 5 bases between. The V gene's germline CDR1 is LNHNV and CDR2 YYDKDF (reference sequence). CDR3 residues: CATSRGLQETQYF. In nucleotides, the CDR3 is TGTGCCACCAGCAGAGGACTACAAGAGACCCAGTACTTC.